This paragraph covers one TCR beta chain sequence. This receptor's antigen is unknown. Via the germline V gene (reference sequence), CDR1 is DFQATT and CDR2 SNEGSKA. The CDR3 contains 11 residues, cysteine and phenylalanine counted. No DNA accompanies this entry. This sample was taken from a study of monozygotic twins with inflammatory bowel disease (dated by TCRdb to between 2018 and 2020). General notes on the study: The full study comprised some 30 monozygotic twin pairs: nine German pairs (four IBD-concordant, five IBD-discordant) and 19 IBD-discordant Danish pairs. The search for disease-associated traits relied mainly on comparing IBD patients with their genetically identical healthy co-twins within discordant pairs. Each individual had, on average, about 151 000 unique TCRalpha sequences and 181 000 unique TCRbeta sequences available for analysis. Overall study results and their limits: Because patients were on differing immunosuppressive treatments, the repertoires may have picked up extra background noise and inter-individual variability. Concordant and discordant twins showed no difference in repertoire similarity, possibly because of limited statistical power. The analysis was unable to tell apart different T cell subtypes. A decrease in TCRbeta repertoire diversity, as measured by inverse Simpson index, was observed in IBD patients compared with their healthy co-twins. The results gave no support for a single strong signal or clonotype linked to IBD. Compared with healthy twins, IBD patients had fewer clonotypes in common with other individuals, a difference most pronounced in patients showing signs of disease activity.

Libraries were made using 5' RACE. The input for every TCR library was around 3,600 ng of total RNA. For each sample, cDNA was synthesized in eight separate reactions using SMARTScribe reverse transcriptase. Unique molecular identifiers containing a 6-nucleotide sample barcode were introduced through template switching during cDNA synthesis. TCRalpha and TCRbeta cDNA was amplified by two nested PCRs of 16 and 9 cycles, with bead purification after each PCR. Before amplification, cDNA was treated with uracil DNA-glycosylase and purified using the QIAquick PCR purification kit. The second PCR added Illumina TruSeq-compatible adapters along with sample-specific barcodes. Library quality and concentration were checked on TapeStation and Qubit, and libraries were pooled at about 4.9 ng each. Sequencing of the pooled libraries was done on an Illumina HiSeq2500 single-index Rapid Run using custom sequencing primers and 2 x 100 bp reads. The paper's processing steps were these. MiGEC version 1.2.6 was used for UMI-based consensus assembly, which corrected PCR and sequencing errors. MiXCR version 2.1.1 was used for V(D)J alignment, clonotype assembly and CDR3 extraction. Gene usage, clonotype sharing and MAIT/NKT TCR abundance were normalised by analysing the top 1000, 10 000 and 20 000 clonotypes per sample. After downsampling to 27 000 UMIs, diversity was calculated as the inverse Simpson index using the vegan R package. Paired Mann-Whitney U tests on discordant twin pairs were used, with Benjamini-Hochberg multiple-testing correction. After the reads were reprocessed by TCRdb, one entry was made per CDR3 protein sequence, with no DNA. These V and J calls derive from TCRdb rather than the authors' analysis. The sample has 350,000 to 550,000 distinct CDR3 sequences on record. The ten largest account for about 2.3% of the sample.

From each donor, a roughly 2.5 ml peripheral blood sample was collected into PAXgene tubes and stored at -80 degrees C. Without T cell sorting, total RNA was isolated from whole blood using the PAXgene blood miRNA kit on an automated QIAcube. Deep TCRalpha and TCRbeta repertoire profiling with unique molecular barcoding was performed on peripheral blood of monozygotic twin pairs concordant or discordant for inflammatory bowel disease. For every twin pair, smoking habits were documented, and each individual was categorised as a current, former or never smoker. The sequenced sample consisted of blood. The rearranged segments are TRBV20-1 and TRBJ1-1. The sequence came from a human donor with ulcerative colitis or Crohn's disease, or a healthy co-twin of an affected twin (not recorded which). The CDR3 protein is CSARWFTEAFF.